Below, one T cell receptor beta chain is given with its context. This sample is drawn from a study of cytomegalovirus exposure and HLA in healthy donors. Primers for the PCR totalled 60 Vbeta and 13 Jbeta. TCRdb keeps only in-frame clones here, not all; method: immunoSEQ multiplex PCR. The table records approximately 200,000 clones, 65% to 90% of them present only once. The CDR3 has 12 residues. The ends lost 4 bases at V and 8 bases at J; junction bases unmatched: 5. CDR1 is SGHRS, CDR2 YFSETQ, per germline. The chain carries TRBV5-1 and TRBJ1-2; 7 bases align to TRBD1. The sample comprised PBMCs. This TCR came from a girl aged 5-17 years in good health and CMV-seronegative. The CDR3 coding sequence is TGCGCCAGCAGCCCTCGACAGGGCGGCTACACCTTC. Residues: CASSPRQGGYTF.